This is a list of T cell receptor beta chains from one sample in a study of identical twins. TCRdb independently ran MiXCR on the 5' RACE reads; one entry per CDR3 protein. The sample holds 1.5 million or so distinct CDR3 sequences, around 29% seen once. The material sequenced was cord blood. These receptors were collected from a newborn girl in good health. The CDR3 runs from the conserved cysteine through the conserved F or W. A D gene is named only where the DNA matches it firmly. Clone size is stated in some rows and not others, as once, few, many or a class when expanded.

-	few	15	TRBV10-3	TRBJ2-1	TGTGCCATCAGTGAGCGGGGGCCGGGCTACAATGAGCAGTTCTTC	CAISERGPGYNEQFF
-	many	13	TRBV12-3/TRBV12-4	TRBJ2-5	TGTGCCAGCAGTTTGCGGGAAGGGGGAGAGCAGTACTTC	CASSLREGGEQYF
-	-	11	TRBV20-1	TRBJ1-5	TGCAGTGCTACACCTAATCAGCCCCAGCATTTT	CSATPNQPQHF
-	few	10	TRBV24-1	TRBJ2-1	TGTGCCACCGTTAGCAATGAGCAGTTCTTC	CATVSNEQFF
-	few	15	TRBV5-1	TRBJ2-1	TGCGCCAGCAGCCCGACCGGGAGTGCCTACAATGAGCAGTTCTTC	CASSPTGSAYNEQFF
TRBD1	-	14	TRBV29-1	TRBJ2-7	TGCAGCGTTAGGACAGGGGGGGTCTCCTACGAGCAGTACTTC	CSVRTGGVSYEQYF
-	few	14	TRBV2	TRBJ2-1	TGTGCCACCTTACCCTGGGGGTTCTACAATGAGCAGTTCTTC	CATLPWGFYNEQFF
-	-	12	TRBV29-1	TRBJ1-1	TGCAGCGCAGGGGTCGGGAACACTGAAGCTTTCTTT	CSAGVGNTEAFF
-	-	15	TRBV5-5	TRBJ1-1	TGTGCCAGCAGCTTGGAGATACGGGGGTTCACTGAAGCTTTCTTT	CASSLEIRGFTEAFF
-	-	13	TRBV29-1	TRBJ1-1	TGCAGCGTTGGGGCCAGGGAGAACACTGAAGCTTTCTTT	CSVGARENTEAFF
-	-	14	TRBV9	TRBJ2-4	TGTGCCAGCAGCGTAGCAGGGGGGAGAGACATTCAGTACTTC	CASSVAGGRDIQYF
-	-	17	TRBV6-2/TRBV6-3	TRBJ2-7	TGTGCCAGCAGTTCACGGTATCCGCCCCGAATCTCCTACGAGCAGTACTTC	CASSSRYPPRISYEQYF
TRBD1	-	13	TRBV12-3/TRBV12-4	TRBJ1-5	TGTGCCTCAGCTGAGGGACAGAATCAGCCCCAGCATTTT	CASAEGQNQPQHF
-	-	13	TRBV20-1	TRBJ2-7	TGCAGTGCAGTAGCCTCCCTCTCCTACGAGCAGTACTTC	CSAVASLSYEQYF
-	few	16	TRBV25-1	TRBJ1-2	TGTGCCAGCAGTGAATATAACTCGGGGGGGGTCTATGGCTACACCTTC	CASSEYNSGGVYGYTF
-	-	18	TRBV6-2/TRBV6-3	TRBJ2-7	TGTGCCAGCAGTTACCCCAGACGGGGAACAGGAGAACCAGACGAGCAGTACTTC	CASSYPRRGTGEPDEQYF
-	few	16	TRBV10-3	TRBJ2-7	TGTGCCATCAGTGCGTCAGCCACTACGAGCTCCTACGAGCAGTACTTC	CAISASATTSSYEQYF
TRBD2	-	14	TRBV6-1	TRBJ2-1	TGTGCCAGCAGTGACCGACTAGCGGGGGGTGGGCAGTTCTTC	CASSDRLAGGGQFF
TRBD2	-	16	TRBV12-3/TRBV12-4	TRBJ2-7	TGTGCCAGCAGTTTAGCCGGGACTAGCGGGAGAGCCGAGCAGTACTTC	CASSLAGTSGRAEQYF
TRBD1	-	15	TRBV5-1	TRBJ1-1	TGCGCCAGCAGCCGACAGGGTGAGGGGAACACTGAAGCTTTCTTT	CASSRQGEGNTEAFF
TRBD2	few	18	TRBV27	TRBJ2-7	TGTGCCAGCAGTTCCCTGGGACTAGCGGGTCTAAGCTCCTACGAGCAGTACTTC	CASSSLGLAGLSSYEQYF
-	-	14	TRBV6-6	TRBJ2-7	TGTGCCAGCAACCGTGAGGGCAGACCGAATGAGCAGTACTTC	CASNREGRPNEQYF
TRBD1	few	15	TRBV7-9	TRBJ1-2	TGTGCCAGCAGCCCAAGAAAACAGGGGAAATATGGCTACACCTTC	CASSPRKQGKYGYTF
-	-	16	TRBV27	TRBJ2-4	TGTGCCAGCAGTATCCTCGGGGGAGGAGCCAAAAACATTCAGTACTTC	CASSILGGGAKNIQYF
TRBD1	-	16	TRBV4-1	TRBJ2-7	TGCGCCAGCAGCCAACCGTCCCGGGACAGGTACAATGAGCAGTACTTC	CASSQPSRDRYNEQYF
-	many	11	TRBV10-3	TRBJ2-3	TGTGCCATCAGTGACTCAGATACGCAGTATTTT	CAISDSDTQYF
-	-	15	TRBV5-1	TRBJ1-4	TGCGCCAGCAGCTTGTGGTTGGGCAATAATGAAAAACTGTTTTTT	CASSLWLGNNEKLFF
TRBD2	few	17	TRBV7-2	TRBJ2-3	TGTGCCAGCAGCCCCGGACTAGCGCGATCTATCGCAGATACGCAGTATTTT	CASSPGLARSIADTQYF
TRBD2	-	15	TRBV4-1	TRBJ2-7	TGCGCCAGCAGCCAATATACTAGCGGGGGCTGCGAGCAGTACTTC	CASSQYTSGGCEQYF
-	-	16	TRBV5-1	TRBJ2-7	TGCGCCAACAGCTTGGAAAGGGGCGATTTTTCCCGCGAGCAGTACTTC	CANSLERGDFSREQYF
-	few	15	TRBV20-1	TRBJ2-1	-	CSVGPGHSSYNEQFF
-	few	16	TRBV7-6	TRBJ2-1	TGTGCCAGCAGCTTAGACCCGGGGATGTGGAACAATGAGCAGTTCTTC	CASSLDPGMWNNEQFF
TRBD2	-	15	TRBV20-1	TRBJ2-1	TGCAGTGCTGCCATACCTAGCGGGGGGGCCCATGAGCAGTTCTTC	CSAAIPSGGAHEQFF
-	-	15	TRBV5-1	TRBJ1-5	TGCGCCAGCAGCCGGGGCGGGGGGCAAGGTCAGCCCCAGCATTTT	CASSRGGGQGQPQHF
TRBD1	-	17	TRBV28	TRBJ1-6	TGTGCCAGCAGTTTTTGGGGGACAGGGGGCGATAATTCACCCCTCCACTTT	CASSFWGTGGDNSPLHF
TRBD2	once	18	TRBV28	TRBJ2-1	TGTGCCAGCACCTCCGGGACTAGCGGAGTCCACTTCTACAATGAGCAGTTCTTC	CASTSGTSGVHFYNEQFF